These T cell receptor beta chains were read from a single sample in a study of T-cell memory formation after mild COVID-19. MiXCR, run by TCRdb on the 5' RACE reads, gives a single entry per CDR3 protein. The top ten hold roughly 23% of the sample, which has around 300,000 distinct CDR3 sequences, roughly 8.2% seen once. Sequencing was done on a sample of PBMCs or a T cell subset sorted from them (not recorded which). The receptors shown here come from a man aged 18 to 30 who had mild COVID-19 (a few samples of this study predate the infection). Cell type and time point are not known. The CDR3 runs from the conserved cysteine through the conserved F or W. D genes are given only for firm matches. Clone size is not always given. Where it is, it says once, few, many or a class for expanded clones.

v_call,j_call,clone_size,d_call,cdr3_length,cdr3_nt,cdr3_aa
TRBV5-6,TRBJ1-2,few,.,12,TGTGCCAGCAGCTTCGGGACAACTGGCTACACCTTC,CASSFGTTGYTF
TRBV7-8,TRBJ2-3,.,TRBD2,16,TGTGCCAGCATCTACGCCGGGACTAGCGGTGGGGATACGCAGTATTTT,CASIYAGTSGGDTQYF
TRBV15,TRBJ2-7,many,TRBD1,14,TGTGCCACCAGCAGAGGGGACAGTTCCTACGAGCAGTACTTC,CATSRGDSSYEQYF
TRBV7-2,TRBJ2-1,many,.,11,TGTGCCAGCAGGGGATACAATGAGCAGTTCTTC,CASRGYNEQFF
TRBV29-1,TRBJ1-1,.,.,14,TGCAGCGTTAGGCCCGGGACGGAGAACACTGAAGCTTTCTTT,CSVRPGTENTEAFF
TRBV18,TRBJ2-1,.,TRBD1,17,TGTGCCAGCTCACCAGAGTCCGGGACAGGGACGCGCAATGAGCAGTTCTTC,CASSPESGTGTRNEQFF
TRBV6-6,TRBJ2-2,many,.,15,TGTGCCAGCAGTTACAGGGCAGCGAACACCGGGGAGCTGTTTTTT,CASSYRAANTGELFF
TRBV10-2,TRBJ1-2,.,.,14,TGCGCCAGCAAACCTTCCTTGGATAACTATGGCTACACCTTC,CASKPSLDNYGYTF
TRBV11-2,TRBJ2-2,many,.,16,TGTGCCAGCAGACCCCGACGGGGGTCAAACACCGGGGAGCTGTTTTTT,CASRPRRGSNTGELFF
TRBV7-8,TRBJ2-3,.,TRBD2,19,TGTGCCAGCAGCTTAGCCGGACTAGCGGGGGGGAGAGGCACAGATACGCAGTATTTT,CASSLAGLAGGRGTDTQYF
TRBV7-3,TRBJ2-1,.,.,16,TGTGCCAGCAGCCGTGGCTCGGCGGGGCCCTACAATGAGCAGTTCTTC,CASSRGSAGPYNEQFF
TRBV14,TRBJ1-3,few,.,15,TGTGCCAGCAGCCAAGCGACAGAACGCGGAAACACCATATATTTT,CASSQATERGNTIYF
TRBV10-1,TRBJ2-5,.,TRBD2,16,TGCGCCAGCAGTGAGGTAGAAGCGGGGACCCAAGAGACCCAGTACTTC,CASSEVEAGTQETQYF
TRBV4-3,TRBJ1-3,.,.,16,TGCGCCAGCAGCCAAGTGACAGTCCGCGCTGGAAACACCATATATTTT,CASSQVTVRAGNTIYF
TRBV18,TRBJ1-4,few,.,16,TGTGCCAGCTCATCCGACCGAGGACAGATAAATGAGAAACTGTTTTTT,CASSSDRGQINEKLFF
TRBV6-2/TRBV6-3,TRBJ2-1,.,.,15,TGTGCCAGCAGTTACGGGCTTAGCTCCTACAATGAGCAGTTCTTC,CASSYGLSSYNEQFF
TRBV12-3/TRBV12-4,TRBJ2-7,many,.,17,TGTGCCAGCAGTTTTGGGGGGTCTGGATCGTCGACCTACGAGCAGTACTTC,CASSFGGSGSSTYEQYF
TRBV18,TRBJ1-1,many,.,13,TGTGCCAGCTCATCCCAGGCCAACACTGAAGCTTTCTTT,CASSSQANTEAFF
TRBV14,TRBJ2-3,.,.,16,TGTGCCAGCAGCCAAGATGTTGCGGGCTACGCAGATACGCAGTATTTT,CASSQDVAGYADTQYF
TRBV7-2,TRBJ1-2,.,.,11,TGTGCCAGCAGCTTAGCCCCTTCCTGCACCTTC,CASSLAPSCTF
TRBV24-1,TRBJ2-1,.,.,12,TGTGCCACCAGTGATTTGATTGGGGTCCAGTTCTTC,CATSDLIGVQFF
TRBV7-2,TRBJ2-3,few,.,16,TGTGCCAGCAGCTTAGAGGCCACAACTACCACAGATACGCAGTATTTT,CASSLEATTTTDTQYF